This T cell receptor beta chain originates from a study of blood T cell repertoires in COVID-19. Background on the study: There were acute and convalescent COVID-19 samples, and they came from the United States, Italy and Spain. PBMCs, B-cell-depleted T cells, or T cells were the source of the cDNA or gDNA that made up the material.

V dropped 1 base and J dropped 7; count of bases not matched to a gene: 1. This CDR3 contains 15 residues. The germline CDR1 and CDR2 sequences are SGHTA and FQGNSA. In the original analysis: For nucleated cells, counts were estimated from reference gene primer amplification. TCRdb keeps only in-frame clones here, not all; method: immunoSEQ multiplex PCR. Clone size and V and J calls were adopted from that table, with D and trimming inferred from the DNA. The table lists 55,000 to 80,000 clones, approximately 90% of them singletons. This clone was observed a single time. The chain carries TRBV7-2 and TRBJ2-1; 13 bases are a match to TRBD2. The material sequenced was peripheral blood. The TCR was taken from a human donor in a cohort sampled during active COVID-19. The CDR3 DNA follows: TGTGCCAGCAGCTTAGGGACTAGCGGGAGTAATGAGCAGTTCTTC. It is translated as CASSLGTSGSNEQFF.